Below, 14 T cell receptor beta chains from the same sample are listed, as sequenced in a study of human T cells and chemical hapten exposure (TCRdb year 2021). The sample's time point label is to be understood as: pre-sensitization, week 0. The sample's treatment or condition label is to be understood as: therapeutic diphenylcyclopropenone sensitization with weekly scalp DPC. Receptors were amplified or captured by RACE. Sequenced using a NextSeq 500. TCRdb reprocessing: public reads trimmed at Q25 with fastp, clones called with MiXCR, in-frame beta chains kept. Rows merge per CDR3 protein into single entries with the most common DNA and genes. The sample table records 270,000 or so distinct CDR3 sequences; approximately 8% of these occur just once. The ten largest account for 1.2% of the sample. This sample comprised whole blood, obtained in connection with sensitization to the hapten diphenylcyclopropenone (DPC). These receptors all stem from a man between 18 and 35 years old with alopecia areata. Some clones in this sample may be carry-over from other donors' samples.

The table lists this clonotype with many counts. The chain joins TRBV7-2 to TRBJ2-7, with 8 bases lining up with TRBD2. Germline V gene sequence: CDR1 SGHTA, CDR2 FQGNSA. The junction had 10 bases not matched to a gene; V was cut back by 5 bases and J by 1 base. This CDR3 has 16 residues. DNA for the CDR3: TGTGCCAGCAGCACGGCCGGGACTAGATTTTCCTACGAGCAGTACTTC. This gives the protein CASSTAGTRFSYEQYF.

The chain couples TRBV5-1 to TRBJ2-3; 7 bases are a match to TRBD2. Looked up from germline, CDR1 is SGHRS and CDR2 is YFSETQ. J gave up 5 bases and V 4 bases, and 13 bases lay outside the gene matches. The CDR3 extends over 16 amino acids. The CDR3 nucleotides read TGCGCCAGCAGCCCCCCACGTGGGGGGGAGGGAGATACGCAGTATTTT. It is translated as CASSPPRGGEGDTQYF.

This clonotype showed up many times. V is TRBV3-1 and J is TRBJ2-1; 12 bases align to TRBD2. Germline CDR1 is LGHDT and CDR2 is YNNKEL (reference sequence). Trimming removed 4 bases from V and 3 bases from J; junction bases left unmatched: 4. This CDR3 region has 16 residues. The CDR3 DNA sequence: TGTGCCAGCAGCCCGGGACTAGCGGGCCTCTACAATGAGCAGTTCTTC. Translated, it gives CASSPGLAGLYNEQFF.

The sample holds many counts of this clonotype. The CDR3 loop is CASSQAGTGANVLTF. DNA of the CDR3: TGCGCCAGCAGCCAAGCAGGGACTGGGGCCAACGTCCTGACTTTC. The chain uses TRBV4-3 and TRBJ2-6; perhaps TRBD1 as D (5 bases). V was clipped by 1 base and J by 2 bases, with 6 bases between them. From germline, CDR1 is LGHNA and CDR2 YSLEER. The CDR3 spans 15 residues.

This clonotype occurred a few times. This chain uses TRBV12-3 or TRBV12-4 with TRBJ1-3; TRBD1 is a possible D gene (5 bases). Trimming removed 7 bases from V and 0 bases from J, with 16 bases in between. The CDR3 spans 16 residues. DNA for the CDR3: TGTGCCAGCAAAAAGCCAGGGTCAGGCTCTGGAAACACCATATATTTT. Amino acids: CASKKPGSGSGNTIYF.

The chain links TRBV5-1 to TRBJ2-7; tentatively, D is TRBD2 (6 bases). The CDR3 covers 15 residues. Germline values: CDR1 SGHRS, CDR2 YFSETQ. The V and J ends lost 3 bases and 6 bases respectively, with 19 bases between them. The CDR3 nucleotides read TGCGCCAGCAGCTCCTACGGAGGGCTGGGGGTCGAGCAGTACTTC. It codes for CASSSYGGLGVEQYF.

In its sample, this clonotype was seen a few times. This chain uses TRBV7-2 with TRBJ2-7; a weak D match, TRBD1 (5 bases). CDR1 and CDR2 (germline): SGHTA, FQGNSA. V shed 5 bases and J shed 7 bases, with 21 bases lying between them. CDR3 size: 15 residues. CDR3 protein: CASSPQSQGRFEQYF. CDR3 coding DNA: TGTGCCAGCAGCCCCCAGAGCCAGGGAAGGTTTGAGCAGTACTTC.

The chain combines TRBV27 with TRBJ1-5; 7 positions match TRBD1. Germline values: CDR1 MNHEY, CDR2 SMNVEV (reference sequence). V gave up 8 bases and J gave up 5 bases; unmatched junction bases: 6. The CDR3 is 13 amino acids. CDR3 coding DNA: TGTGCCAGCTCAGGGGGTAGGGATCAGCCCCAGCATTTT. This codes for CASSGGRDQPQHF.

V usage is TRBV7-9 and J usage is TRBJ2-7, with D possibly TRBD1 on 5 matching bases. CDR1 is SEHNR, CDR2 FQNEAQ, per germline (reference sequence). The CDR3 runs 16 residues. V was trimmed by 5 bases and J by 5 bases, leaving 22 bases between them. CDR3 DNA sequence: TGTGCCAGCAGCCGACCAGGGCGAGCAGGGCAGCACGAGCAGTACTTC. Protein sequence: CASSRPGRAGQHEQYF.

This clonotype turned up a few times. The CDR3 end shows no conserved phenylalanine or tryptophan, and so a read error is likely. It is unclear where the CDR3 begins or ends on the DNA, so no DNA is shown, and the CDR3 is as TCRdb lists it. This sequence joins TRBV6-1 and TRBJ2-1; the table's D gene call, TRBD1, was not cross checked with the DNA. Inclusive of both ends, the CDR3 amounts to 12 amino acids. Germline V gives CDR1 MNHNS, CDR2 SASEGT. CDR3 in amino acids: CASSPGQGARSY.

With regard to this clonotype: The junction does not match germline at one end; this may be a read error. The chain combines TRBV6-6 with TRBJ2-1; 7 bases map to TRBD1. The CDR3 sequence is 16 residues long. Germline V gene sequence: CDR1 MNHNY, CDR2 SVGAGI (reference sequence). CDR3: CASSLNRGGFYNEQFF. CDR3 nucleotides: TGCGCCAGCAGCCTAAACAGGGGCGGATTTTACAATGAGCAGTTCTTC.

This clonotype was seen only a few times. The chain joins TRBV12-3 or TRBV12-4 to TRBJ1-5; 7 bases align to TRBD1. There are 14 residues in the CDR3. V lost 5 bases, J lost 4 bases, and 5 bases stayed unmatched. In DNA form, the CDR3 reads TGTGCCAGCAGTCGGGACAGTCGGAATCAGCCCCAGCATTTT. Translating gives CASSRDSRNQPQHF.

V usage is TRBV4-3 and J usage is TRBJ2-1; TRBD1 is a possible D gene (6 bases). Germline assignment: CDR1 LGHNA and CDR2 YSLEER. Trimming cost V 6 bases and J 4 bases, with 16 bases left between them. The CDR3 is made up of 15 amino acids. Here the CDR3 DNA reads TGCGCCAGCAGTCTCTACGTACAGGGTTACAATGAGCAGTTCTTC. This translates into CASSLYVQGYNEQFF.

This clonotype was counted ten times or more. The rearrangement uses TRBV4-1 and TRBJ1-2; tentative D call: TRBD1 (5 bases). The CDR3 contains 14 residues. Germline CDR1 is MGHRA and CDR2 is YSYEKL. The V and J ends lost 0 bases and 7 bases respectively, with 12 bases between them. CDR3 nucleotide sequence: TGCGCCAGCAGCCAAGATCCATTTGGGGGTGGCTACACCTTC. As protein: CASSQDPFGGGYTF.